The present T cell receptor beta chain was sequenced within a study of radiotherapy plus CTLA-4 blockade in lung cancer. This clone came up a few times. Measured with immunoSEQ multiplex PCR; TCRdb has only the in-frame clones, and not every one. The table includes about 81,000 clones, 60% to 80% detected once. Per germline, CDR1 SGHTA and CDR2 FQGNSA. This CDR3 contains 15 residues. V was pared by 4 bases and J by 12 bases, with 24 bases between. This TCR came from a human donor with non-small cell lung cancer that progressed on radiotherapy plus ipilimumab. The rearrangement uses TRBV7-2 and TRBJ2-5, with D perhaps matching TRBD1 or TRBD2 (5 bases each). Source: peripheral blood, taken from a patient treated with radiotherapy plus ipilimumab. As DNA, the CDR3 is TGTGCCAGCAGCTCCCCGTTGAGGGGTGGGGGTGGGAAGTACTTC. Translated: CASSSPLRGGGGKYF.